The clone carrying this TCR beta chain has just one count. Sequencing used immunoSEQ multiplex PCR; TCRdb keeps in-frame clones, though not all of them. This table has 350,000 to 450,000 clones, approximately 90% appearing once. The record originates from a study of control samples from healthy donors and cancer patients. This CDR3 is built from 15 residues. Unmatched junction bases numbered 11, after V lost 10 bases and J lost 4 bases. Germline lookup yields CDR1 MDHEN and CDR2 SYDVKM. Input material: PBMCs. The receptor was isolated from a man aged 40-50 years with head and neck cancer. This sequence joins TRBV28 and TRBJ1-1; 11 bases are a match to TRBD1. The CDR3 sequence is CATTDGGTGGTEAFF. As DNA, the CDR3 is TGTGCCACCACCGACGGTGGGACAGGGGGCACTGAAGCTTTCTTT.